Below, 21 T cell receptor beta chains from the same sample are listed, as sequenced in a study of blood T cell repertoires in COVID-19. Sequenced by immunoSEQ multiplex PCR; TCRdb stores in-frame clones only, minus some. The sample yields more than 35,000 clones, roughly 90% seen once. Sequenced input: peripheral blood. The receptors were sampled from a man between 70 and 80 years old with active COVID-19.

This rearrangement joins TRBV28 to TRBJ2-7; D is possibly TRBD1 (6 bases). CDR1 and CDR2 from the germline V gene are MDHEN and SYDVKM. CDR3 size: 14 residues. The V end was cut by 2 bases, the J end by 4 bases, with 12 bases between. The CDR3 sequence: CASSLGGAVYEQYF. The DNA for the CDR3 is TGTGCCAGCAGTTTAGGGGGCGCGGTATACGAGCAGTACTTC.

This clone was observed once. This sequence joins TRBV24-1 and TRBJ2-7; 11 bases match TRBD1. The CDR3 extends over 15 amino acids. Germline V lookup: CDR1 KGHDR, CDR2 SFDVKD. The V and J ends lost 3 bases and 3 bases, in that order; junction bases with no gene match: 3. The CDR3 region has the DNA TGTGCCACCAGTGATCCGGGACAGGGGGGCTACGAGCAGTACTTC. It is translated as CATSDPGQGGYEQYF.

This chain uses TRBV4-1 with TRBJ1-1, with D unresolved. Per the germline V gene, CDR1 is MGHRA and CDR2 is YSYEKL. The ends were cut back, 7 bases at V and 5 bases at J, with 14 bases in the middle. The CDR3 has 13 amino acids. The CDR3 nucleotides read TGCGCCAGCACATCGAGGGCCCGGACTGAAGCTTTCTTT. Its translation: CASTSRARTEAFF.

In its sample, this clone was seen once. The genes are TRBV11-2 and TRBJ2-5; 11 bases line up with TRBD1. J lost 4 bases, V lost 3 bases, and 7 bases had no gene match. The germline gives CDR1 SGHAT, CDR2 FQNNGV. This CDR3 has 16 residues. CDR3 DNA sequence: TGTGCCAGCAGCTTTCTTCGGGACAGGGGGAGAGAGACCCAGTACTTC. It encodes CASSFLRDRGRETQYF.

A few counts support this clone. The V gene is TRBV7-6, the J gene TRBJ1-2, with D uncertain. Germline V CDR1 and CDR2: SGHVS, FNYEAQ. This CDR3 is built from 16 residues. V lost 5 bases, J lost 2 bases, and 18 bases lay in between. The CDR3 is CASSIQNESRNYGYTF. The CDR3 bases are TGTGCCAGCAGCATACAAAATGAATCTCGAAACTATGGCTACACCTTC.

This clone has more than one count but fewer than ten. One junction end does not reproduce the germline sequence, and a read error may be involved. The rearrangement joins TRBV18 to TRBJ1-6, with 10 positions matching TRBD1. The CDR3 contains 14 residues. Per the germline V gene, CDR1 is KGHSH and CDR2 is LQKENI. CDR3 nucleotide sequence: TGTGCCAGCTCCCCACCGGGACAGGGGTTACCCCTCCACTTT. It codes for CASSPPGQGLPLHF.

The CDR3 bases are TGTGCCAGCAGGCCAACAGCGCGGGACGCTGAAGCTTTCTTT. It codes for CASRPTARDAEAFF. This chain connects TRBV7-9 to TRBJ1-1, with D possibly matching TRBD1 (5 bases). Germline V CDR1 and CDR2: SEHNR, FQNEAQ (reference sequence). V lost 6 bases and J 6 bases, leaving 17 bases between the germline ends. The CDR3 spans 14 residues. Complete variable domain (other parts from reference TRBV7-9 and TRBJ1-1): DTGVSQNPRHKITKRGQNVTFRCDPISEHNRLYWYRQTLGQGPEFLTYFQNEAQLEKSRLLSDRFSAERPKGSFSTLEIQRTEQGDSAMYLCASRPTARDAEAFFGQGTRLTVV.

The genes are TRBV27 and TRBJ2-7, with D hard to call. The germline V and J ends were trimmed by 0 bases and 3 bases, with 15 bases remaining between them. The CDR3 contains 16 residues. CDR1 and CDR2 from the germline V gene are MNHEY and SMNVEV (reference sequence). The CDR3 loop reads CASSLSSGVPRYEQYF. As DNA, the CDR3 is TGTGCCAGCAGTTTATCATCTGGAGTCCCCCGCTACGAGCAGTACTTC.

V and J are TRBV7-2 and TRBJ2-2; TRBD1 is a possible D gene (6 bases). The CDR3 is made up of 14 amino acids. Germline V gives CDR1 SGHTA, CDR2 FQGNSA. Between the trimmed V and J ends, which lost 6 bases and 1 base, there was a span of 9 bases. CDR3 amino acids: CASRGGRNTGELFF. The CDR3 coding sequence is TGTGCCAGCAGAGGGGGAAGGAACACCGGGGAGCTGTTTTTT.

CDR3 region: CASSQGDTMPEAFF. The CDR3 DNA reads as TGTGCCAGCAGCCAAGGGGACACAATGCCTGAAGCTTTCTTT. The rearrangement links TRBV4-2 to TRBJ1-1, with D possibly TRBD1 on 6 matching bases. V shed 1 base and J shed 6 bases, with 12 bases lying between them. The CDR3 runs to 14 residues. From germline, CDR1 is LGHNA and CDR2 YNFKEQ.

V is TRBV25-1 and J is TRBJ1-6; TRBD1 is a possible D gene (6 bases). Germline CDR1 reads MGHDK; CDR2 reads SYGVNS. The CDR3 is made up of 13 amino acids. The V and J ends lost 4 bases and 9 bases respectively, with 10 bases between them. The CDR3 spells CASSGTGSSPLHF. The CDR3 region has the DNA TGTGCCAGCAGTGGAACAGGGAGTTCACCCCTCCACTTT.

The chain uses TRBV2 and TRBJ2-2, with TRBD1 identical over 7 bases. Germline V CDR1 and CDR2: SNHLY, FYNNEI. With 6 bases clipped from V and 4 bases from J, the junction kept 2 bases outside the gene matches. This CDR3 is 13 amino acids long. The CDR3 region is CASRQGSTGELFF. CDR3 nucleotide sequence: TGTGCCAGCAGACAGGGGAGCACCGGGGAGCTGTTTTTT. Complete variable domain (other parts from reference TRBV2 and TRBJ2-2): EPEVTQTPSHQVTQMGQEVILRCVPISNHLYFYWYRQILGQKVEFLVSFYNNEISEKSEIFDDQFSVERPDGSNFTLKIRSTKLEDSAMYFCASRQGSTGELFFGEGSRLTVL.

This chain links TRBV9 with TRBJ2-5; maybe TRBD1 (5 bases). Trimming removed 0 bases from V and 5 bases from J, with 14 bases in between. Germline CDR1 and CDR2: SGDLS and YYNGEE. This CDR3 is 15 amino acids long. The CDR3 nucleotides are TGTGCCAGCAGCGTAGGGCAGGGTGGGTCGGAGACCCAGTACTTC. Translation gives CASSVGQGGSETQYF.

This CDR3 is CASSPLGPSGQSDTQYF. The CDR3, as DNA: TGTGCCAGCTCACCACTCGGGCCTAGCGGGCAATCAGATACGCAGTATTTT. V and J are TRBV18 and TRBJ2-3, with 8 bases lining up with TRBD2. Unmatched junction bases numbered 10, after V lost 1 base and J lost 4 bases. The germline V gene has CDR1 KGHSH and CDR2 LQKENI. The length of the CDR3 is 17 residues. Complete variable domain (other parts from reference TRBV18 and TRBJ2-3): NAGVMQNPRHLVRRRGQEARLRCSPMKGHSHVYWYRQLPEEGLKFMVYLQKENIIDESGMPKERFSAEFPKEGPSILRIQQVVRGDSAAYFCASSPLGPSGQSDTQYFGPGTRLTVL.

This clone was seen more than once but under ten times. The rearrangement joins TRBV27 to TRBJ1-5; 9 positions agree with TRBD1. Germline lookup yields CDR1 MNHEY and CDR2 SMNVEV (reference sequence). Unmatched junction bases numbered 5, after V lost 6 bases and J lost 2 bases. This CDR3 has 15 amino acids. The CDR3, as DNA: TGTGCCAGCAGACCGGACAGGGGCGGCAATCAGCCCCAGCATTTT. Encoded protein: CASRPDRGGNQPQHF.

The chain combines TRBV6-1 with TRBJ2-7; 7 bases agree with TRBD2. Germline assignment: CDR1 MNHNS and CDR2 SASEGT. Trimming removed 0 bases from V and 6 bases from J; junction bases left unmatched: 11. This CDR3 has 16 amino acids. This CDR3 is CASSEARVYTGGEQYF. The CDR3 DNA follows: TGTGCCAGCAGTGAAGCGCGCGTATACACGGGAGGCGAGCAGTACTTC.

V and J are TRBV6-2 or TRBV6-3 and TRBJ1-2; 7 bases map to TRBD1. In germline, CDR1 is MNHEY, CDR2 SVGEGT. The CDR3 covers 16 residues. The V gene end was trimmed by 6 bases and the J gene end by 6 bases; junction bases not matched to a gene: 16. The CDR3 loop is CASSNDRDEDTHGYTF. In nucleotides, the CDR3 is TGTGCCAGCAGCAACGACAGGGATGAGGATACCCATGGCTACACCTTC.

The chain has TRBV4-3 and TRBJ2-3, with 11 bases aligning to TRBD2. Germline V lookup: CDR1 LGHNA, CDR2 YSLEER. The CDR3 sequence is 17 residues long. The junction had 8 bases not matched to a gene; V was cut back by 4 bases and J by 2 bases. The DNA of the CDR3 is TGCGCCAGCAGCCGAGGCCTACTAGCGGGAGTCACAGATACGCAGTATTTT. Translated: CASSRGLLAGVTDTQYF.

This sequence joins TRBV19 and TRBJ2-1; tentative D call: TRBD2 (7 bases). V was cut by 5 bases and J by 5 bases, with 16 bases left in between. Germline loops: CDR1 LNHDA, CDR2 SQIVND (reference sequence). There are 15 residues in the CDR3. Written as DNA, the CDR3 is TGTGCCAGTAGTGGAGGGGGGGGGCCCCACAATGAGCAGTTCTTC. It specifies CASSGGGGPHNEQFF.

This clone was seen a single time. This chain links TRBV7-2 with TRBJ2-5; TRBD1 might be the D (7 bases). The CDR3 is 15 residues long. V was pared by 3 bases and J by 4 bases, with 15 bases between. Germline assignment: CDR1 SGHTA and CDR2 FQGNSA. The DNA of the CDR3 is TGTGCCAGCAGCTTCACCCCCCAGGGGGGAGAGACCCAGTACTTC. As protein: CASSFTPQGGETQYF.

The chain employs TRBV28 and TRBJ1-5, with a possible D match to TRBD1 (6 bases). Trimming removed 3 bases at V and 6 bases at J, with 18 bases between. CDR1 and CDR2 from the germline V gene are MDHEN and SYDVKM. The CDR3 loop spans 16 amino acids. The CDR3 sequence is CASSLVGALLGQPQHF. CDR3 sequence (DNA): TGTGCCAGCAGTTTGGTGGGGGCTCTTTTGGGTCAGCCCCAGCATTTT.